This T cell receptor (beta chain) appears in the sequencing data of a study of blood T cells in healthy people across ages (dated by TCRdb to between 2015 and 2016). As for the study more broadly: In model experiments, template switching captured about one uniquely barcoded TCR beta cDNA molecule for every two T cells. To avoid experimental bias, donors of different ages were distributed randomly across sequencing lanes. For two donors (one aged 18 to 30 and one aged 80 or older), the study analyzed two additional independent replicas of 1 million unique cDNA reads from the same blood draw. To track age-related changes in TCR beta repertoire diversity, the study relied on deep sequencing normalized with unique cDNA molecular identifiers. Four age groups were formed from the donors: young (average roughly 16 years), middle-aged (roughly 38), aged (about 68) and long-lived (about 80). Summary of the overall study and its limitations: The percentage of naive T cells measured by flow cytometry correlated strongly with observed TCR beta diversity. Since profiling was done on bulk unsorted PBMCs, naive and antigen-experienced compartments could not be conclusively compared. Estimates of total diversity based on one million sequenced T cells were regarded as lower bounds and as underestimates. The long-lived group showed more naive CD4+ T cells, fewer expanded clones and increased TCR diversity than the aged group, suggesting age selection. As age increased, observed TCR beta diversity per million T cells dropped in a roughly linear way, and a significant reduction was already evident by age about 40. Because the CMV infection status of the donors was unknown, age-related changes in expanded clonotypes may potentially have been confounded.

In the case of this clonotype: Its antigen remains unidentified. Base qualities are missing; no much larger clone stands one base away.

The library was made by 5' RACE. Sequenced on an Illumina HiSeq 2500. A second PCR of roughly 6 to 11 cycles was performed with a sample-barcoded 5' primer and a J-beta primer mix. A unique molecular identifier was introduced onto each TCR beta cDNA molecule by a template-switch 5' adaptor carrying 12 random nucleotides. Each sample yielded at least 2.5 million CDR3-containing paired-end reads. First-strand cDNA synthesis was performed from all RNA using the Mint cDNA synthesis kit, with priming by a TRBC-specific oligonucleotide. Following uracil-DNA glycosylase treatment, all cDNA underwent a first 18-cycle PCR with the universal primers M1SS and BC2_uni_R. The source study handled its data this way. For normalization, 1 million high-quality reads, each with a distinct molecular identifier, were randomly selected from each sample. Instead of being binned into consensus sequences, reads with shared molecular identifiers were discarded. CDR3 identification, clonotype clustering and error correction used MiTCR with a Q25 quality threshold and the strictest error-elimination algorithm. A nonparametric unseen species model with Euler transformation was used to estimate lower-bound total TCR beta diversity. TCRdb's own reprocessing of the public reads used fastp at Q25 and MiXCR and kept productive beta chains. For every CDR3 protein sequence, its rows merge into one entry that carries the most common genes and DNA. For this entry, the V and J calls and clone size follow TCRdb and not the study's own pipeline. Within this sample are hundreds of thousands of distinct CDR3 sequences, with over 40% of them counted one time only. Clones ranked in the top ten supply approximately 31% of the sample.

Systemically healthy Caucasian individuals from Russia, roughly 40 in total and aged about 6 to 90 years, were included as donors. Around 10 milliliters of peripheral blood were drawn from each donor into EDTA-treated Vacutainer tubes. Ficoll-Paque density-gradient centrifugation was used to isolate PBMCs, with at least 6.5 million per sample. Trizol reagent was used to extract total RNA from PBMCs, with at least 6 micrograms per sample. Naive CD45RAhigh/CD27high T cell percentages were measured by flow cytometry on a PBMC aliquot from every donor. The specimen was blood. The sequence was collected from a man older than 75 in good health.

The CDR3 is CASNILAGGREQYF. The bases read TGTGCCAGCAATATACTAGCGGGAGGGCGGGAGCAGTACTTC. Rearrangement joined TRBV6-2 or TRBV6-3 to TRBJ2-1; TRBD2 lines up with 13 middle nucleotides. The DNA end is more similar to TRBJ2-7, so the J call may be wrong. Reading the germline V gene gives CDR1 MNHEY and CDR2 SVGEGT. From the cysteine through the phenylalanine, the CDR3 covers 14 amino acids. The kept DNA is CDR3 alone, 42 bases in frame from the first base.